This is a list of T cell receptor beta chains from one sample in a study of tumor T cells in aggressive B-cell lymphoma. Method: immunoSEQ multiplex PCR; TCRdb's copy keeps in-frame clones and lacks some. The sample consists of 4,500 to 5,000 clones, roughly 88% of them appearing once. Source material: tumor tissue. These receptors were obtained from an adult with diffuse large B cell lymphoma. The CDR3 runs from the conserved cysteine through the conserved F or W. Fields, in order: CDR3 DNA, CDR3 protein, clone size, D gene, J gene, V gene. A D gene is named only where the DNA matches it firmly. Some rows mark clone size as missing; the rest say once, few, many or name a class of expanded clone.

cdr3_nt: TGTGCCAGCAGCGTGCGGGGGGGCAGTGATACGCAGTATTTT; cdr3_aa: CASSVRGGSDTQYF; clone_size: -; d_call: TRBD2; j_call: TRBJ2-3; v_call: TRBV9
cdr3_nt: TGCGCCAGCAGCTTGACTGTGGATAATTCACCCCTCCACTTT; cdr3_aa: CASSLTVDNSPLHF; clone_size: -; d_call: -; j_call: TRBJ1-6; v_call: TRBV5-1
cdr3_nt: TGTGCCAGCAGCGCTCGGGACAGAGACACAGATACGCAGTATTTT; cdr3_aa: CASSARDRDTDTQYF; clone_size: -; d_call: TRBD1; j_call: TRBJ2-3; v_call: TRBV13
cdr3_nt: TGTGCCAGCAGCTCCCAGGGGAAGAACACTGAAGCTTTCTTT; cdr3_aa: CASSSQGKNTEAFF; clone_size: -; d_call: -; j_call: TRBJ1-1; v_call: TRBV5-4
cdr3_nt: TGTGCCAGCAGCTTAATGGGGGCTCACAATGAGCAGTTCTTC; cdr3_aa: CASSLMGAHNEQFF; clone_size: -; d_call: -; j_call: TRBJ2-1; v_call: TRBV7-3
cdr3_nt: TGCGCCAGCAGCTTGACGGGACAGGGGGCCGATGGCTACACCTTC; cdr3_aa: CASSLTGQGADGYTF; clone_size: -; d_call: TRBD1; j_call: TRBJ1-2; v_call: TRBV5-1
cdr3_nt: TGTGCCAGCAGCTTAAGCGACAGGGCGGGAGAAAAACTGTTTTTT; cdr3_aa: CASSLSDRAGEKLFF; clone_size: -; d_call: TRBD1; j_call: TRBJ1-4; v_call: TRBV7-9
cdr3_nt: TGTGCCAGCAGCTCGACAGGGTCGGTACAAAACACCATATATTTT; cdr3_aa: CASSSTGSVQNTIYF; clone_size: -; d_call: TRBD1; j_call: TRBJ1-3; v_call: TRBV11-2
cdr3_nt: TGTGCCAGTAGTAAAGGGACAGGAAAACTGTTTTTT; cdr3_aa: CASSKGTGKLFF; clone_size: few; d_call: TRBD1; j_call: TRBJ1-4; v_call: TRBV19
cdr3_nt: TGTGCCAGCAGTTTAACCGGGACAGGGGGCATCGGGGAGCTGTTTTTT; cdr3_aa: CASSLTGTGGIGELFF; clone_size: -; d_call: TRBD1; j_call: TRBJ2-2; v_call: TRBV11-2
cdr3_nt: TGTGCCAGCTCACCCCTGATTCGGGAGAACACTGAAGCTTTCTTT; cdr3_aa: CASSPLIRENTEAFF; clone_size: -; d_call: -; j_call: TRBJ1-1; v_call: TRBV18
cdr3_nt: TGCGCCAGCAGCTTGGGAGGGTTAAATGAAAAACTGTTTTTT; cdr3_aa: CASSLGGLNEKLFF; clone_size: once; d_call: -; j_call: TRBJ1-4; v_call: TRBV5-1
cdr3_nt: TGTGCCAGCAGCGACCGAACTGGGGGGCAAGAGACCCAGTACTTC; cdr3_aa: CASSDRTGGQETQYF; clone_size: few; d_call: -; j_call: TRBJ2-5; v_call: TRBV7-3
cdr3_nt: TGTGCCAGCAGTGCGACAGGGATGGGCAAAAACATTCAGTACTTC; cdr3_aa: CASSATGMGKNIQYF; clone_size: -; d_call: TRBD1; j_call: TRBJ2-4; v_call: TRBV6-5
cdr3_nt: TGTGCCACCAGCAGAGTAGGATGGGGTCAGGCAAGACTAGGCGGGGATGGCTACACCTTC; cdr3_aa: CATSRVGWGQARLGGDGYTF; clone_size: once; d_call: -; j_call: TRBJ1-2; v_call: TRBV15
cdr3_nt: TGCAGCGTACCTTCGGACAGGGGTTACGAGCAGTACTTC; cdr3_aa: CSVPSDRGYEQYF; clone_size: once; d_call: TRBD1; j_call: TRBJ2-7; v_call: TRBV29-1
cdr3_nt: TGTGCCAGTAGTATAGGACAGGGTTTCAACGAGCAGTACTTC; cdr3_aa: CASSIGQGFNEQYF; clone_size: once; d_call: TRBD1; j_call: TRBJ2-7; v_call: TRBV19
cdr3_nt: TGTGCCAGCAGCGTAGATGATTCTGGGGGGTTTGGCTCTGGGGCCAACGTCCTGACTTTC; cdr3_aa: CASSVDDSGGFGSGANVLTF; clone_size: -; d_call: -; j_call: TRBJ2-6; v_call: TRBV9
cdr3_nt: TGTGCCACCAGAATCGCCTATAATTCACCCCTCCACTTT; cdr3_aa: CATRIAYNSPLHF; clone_size: -; d_call: -; j_call: TRBJ1-6; v_call: TRBV27
cdr3_nt: TGCGCCAGCAGCCCGGACCCCGGGATCTCCTACGAGCAGTACTTC; cdr3_aa: CASSPDPGISYEQYF; clone_size: -; d_call: -; j_call: TRBJ2-7; v_call: TRBV5-1
cdr3_nt: TGTGCCAGCAGCGTAGTAGGGGGGGAGACAGATACGCAGTATTTT; cdr3_aa: CASSVVGGETDTQYF; clone_size: -; d_call: -; j_call: TRBJ2-3; v_call: TRBV9
cdr3_nt: TGTGCCAGCTCACCACTTCGGCAGGCTAATAATTCACCCCTCCACTTT; cdr3_aa: CASSPLRQANNSPLHF; clone_size: -; d_call: -; j_call: TRBJ1-6; v_call: TRBV18
cdr3_nt: TGTGCCAGCAGCTTAGTCCCAGGGCCGGGCGGTGAGCAGTTCTTC; cdr3_aa: CASSLVPGPGGEQFF; clone_size: -; d_call: -; j_call: TRBJ2-1; v_call: TRBV13
cdr3_nt: TGTGCCAGCAGCCAATTAAGGGACTCGGGGGTCGCTGAAGCTTTCTTT; cdr3_aa: CASSQLRDSGVAEAFF; clone_size: few; d_call: -; j_call: TRBJ1-1; v_call: TRBV16
cdr3_nt: TGTGCCAGCAGTGAGGAAGGGACAGGGGAAGCTTTCTTT; cdr3_aa: CASSEEGTGEAFF; clone_size: -; d_call: TRBD1; j_call: TRBJ1-1; v_call: TRBV6-4
cdr3_nt: TGTGCCTGGAGTCGACTAGGAAACACCATATATTTT; cdr3_aa: CAWSRLGNTIYF; clone_size: -; d_call: -; j_call: TRBJ1-3; v_call: TRBV30
cdr3_nt: TGCAGCGTTGGTTCCGGGATAACTAACTATGGCTACACCTTC; cdr3_aa: CSVGSGITNYGYTF; clone_size: -; d_call: -; j_call: TRBJ1-2; v_call: TRBV29-1
cdr3_nt: TGTGCCAGCAGTGTTTCCCTCGTGAGCTCTGGAAACACCATATATTTT; cdr3_aa: CASSVSLVSSGNTIYF; clone_size: -; d_call: -; j_call: TRBJ1-3; v_call: TRBV6-1
cdr3_nt: TGTGCCACCAGCAGAGGAGAAGATAACGGGGAGCCCCAGCATTTT; cdr3_aa: CATSRGEDNGEPQHF; clone_size: -; d_call: -; j_call: TRBJ1-5; v_call: TRBV15
cdr3_nt: TGTGCCAGCAGCCAAGGACAGACCTGGGGGGAGCAGTACTTC; cdr3_aa: CASSQGQTWGEQYF; clone_size: -; d_call: -; j_call: TRBJ2-7; v_call: TRBV6-5
cdr3_nt: TGCAGCGTTGCGCTAACGGGGGATACGCAGTATTTT; cdr3_aa: CSVALTGDTQYF; clone_size: -; d_call: -; j_call: TRBJ2-3; v_call: TRBV29-1
cdr3_nt: TGTGCCAGCAGCGCGGCAGCGGGGGTTAGCACAGATACGCAGTATTTT; cdr3_aa: CASSAAAGVSTDTQYF; clone_size: -; d_call: TRBD2; j_call: TRBJ2-3; v_call: TRBV13
cdr3_nt: TGTGCCAGCAGCTGGACTAGGTCCTACAATGAGCAGTTCTTC; cdr3_aa: CASSWTRSYNEQFF; clone_size: -; d_call: TRBD2; j_call: TRBJ2-1; v_call: TRBV7-2